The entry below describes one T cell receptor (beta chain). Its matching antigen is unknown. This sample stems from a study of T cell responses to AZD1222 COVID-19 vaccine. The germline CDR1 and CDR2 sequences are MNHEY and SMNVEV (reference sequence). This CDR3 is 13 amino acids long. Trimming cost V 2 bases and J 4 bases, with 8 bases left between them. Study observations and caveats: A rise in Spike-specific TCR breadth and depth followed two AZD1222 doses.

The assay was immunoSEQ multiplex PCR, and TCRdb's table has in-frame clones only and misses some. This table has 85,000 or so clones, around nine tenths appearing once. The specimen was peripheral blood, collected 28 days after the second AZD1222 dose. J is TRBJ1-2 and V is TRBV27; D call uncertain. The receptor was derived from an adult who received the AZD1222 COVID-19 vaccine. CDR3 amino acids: CASSLGQSYGYTF. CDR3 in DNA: TGTGCCAGCAGTTTAGGCCAGTCCTATGGCTACACCTTC.